This record covers a single T cell receptor (beta chain). The antigen is undetermined. Some clones are missing from TCRdb's copy, which holds only in-frame ones; the method was immunoSEQ multiplex PCR. The sample lists about 98,000 clones, about 90% seen once, with around 0.6% in the top ten. V was shortened by 4 bases and J by 4 bases, with 11 bases between the two germline ends. The CDR3 loop spans 14 amino acids. Germline V gene data show CDR1 as SGHRS and CDR2 as YFSETQ. The data are from a study of a mutant IDH1 vaccine in newly diagnosed glioma. Looking at the study overall: Former treatment meant radiotherapy, temozolomide, or both; the majority had gotten both.

Study-level points and caveats: The authors found pseudoprogression apparently unrelated to changes in top peripheral T cell clonotypes.

Indicated time point: baseline, week 1 (first vaccination visit). Treatment in this sample: pre-vaccination baseline after standard-of-care therapy. This TCR was recovered from a woman between 45 and 65 years old with glioma. J is TRBJ2-2 and V is TRBV5-1; possibly TRBD1 or TRBD2 for D (5 bases each). Sequences were derived from PBMCs, sampled from a glioma patient treated with radiotherapy, temozolomide or both. In DNA form, the CDR3 reads TGCGCCAGCAGCAGGGGACGCGGCACCGGGGAGCTGTTTTTT. Its protein product is CASSRGRGTGELFF. The whole variable domain, remainder taken from reference TRBV5-1 and TRBJ2-2, is KAGVTQTPRYLIKTRGQQVTLSCSPISGHRSVSWYQQTPGQGLQFLFEYFSETQRNKGNFPGRFSGRQFSNSRSEMNVSTLELGDSALYLCASSRGRGTGELFFGEGSRLTVL.